This T cell receptor beta chain was captured in a study of blood T cell repertoires in COVID-19. V gave up 0 bases and J gave up 4 bases; unmatched junction bases: 7. This CDR3 is 16 amino acids long. CDR1 is LGHDT and CDR2 is YNNKEL in the germline V gene (reference sequence). TCRdb's table, derived via immunoSEQ multiplex PCR, lists solely in-frame clones and lacks some. The data show about 240,000 clones, approximately 86% seen once. The TCR sequence derives from a man in his 60s who had recovered from COVID-19. The chain joins TRBV3-1 (or the pseudogene TRBV3-2) to TRBJ2-3; 7 bases are a match to TRBD2. The sample was peripheral blood. The CDR3 DNA sequence: TGTGCCAGCAGCCAAGATCTCCGAGCGGGGCCAGATACGCAGTATTTT. It translates to CASSQDLRAGPDTQYF.